Sequencing of this TCR beta chain was carried out in a study of blood T cell repertoires in COVID-19. Background on the study: Spain, Italy and the United States supplied samples that represented acute and convalescent COVID-19.

Source study methods: Estimation of nucleated cell counts relied on the amplification of reference gene primers. Clones were read by immunoSEQ multiplex PCR, and TCRdb kept only the in-frame ones, dropping some. V, J and clone size are those of that table, while D and trimming were read from the DNA. The table includes 200,000 to 300,000 clones, about 87% detected once. Seattle enrolled patients during active infection and tracked them longitudinally. This TCR came from a woman aged 60-75 years with COVID-19, enrolled during active disease. Sequencing was performed on peripheral blood.

The CDR3 is CASSLGTSGNEQFF. DNA for the CDR3: TGTGCCAGCAGTTTAGGGACTAGCGGCAATGAGCAGTTCTTC. The chain uses TRBV27 and TRBJ2-1; 11 bases line up with TRBD2. CDR1 is MNHEY and CDR2 is SMNVEV in the germline V gene (reference sequence). The length of the CDR3 is 14 residues. V shed 2 bases and J 6 bases; nucleotides not matched to a gene: 0.